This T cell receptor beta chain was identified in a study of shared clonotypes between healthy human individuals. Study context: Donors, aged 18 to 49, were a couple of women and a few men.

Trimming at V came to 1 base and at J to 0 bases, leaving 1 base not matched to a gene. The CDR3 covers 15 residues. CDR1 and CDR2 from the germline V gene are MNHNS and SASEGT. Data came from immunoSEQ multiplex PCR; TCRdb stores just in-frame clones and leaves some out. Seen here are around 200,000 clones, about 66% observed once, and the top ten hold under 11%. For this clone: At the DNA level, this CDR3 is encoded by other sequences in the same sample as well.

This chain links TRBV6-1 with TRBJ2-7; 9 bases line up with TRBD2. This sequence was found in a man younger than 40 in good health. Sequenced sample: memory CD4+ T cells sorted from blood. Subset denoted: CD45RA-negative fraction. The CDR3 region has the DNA TGTGCCAGCAGTGAAGAAGCGGGAGGCTCCTACGAGCAGTACTTC. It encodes CASSEEAGGSYEQYF.